The clone carrying this T cell receptor beta chain was detected ten times or more. The antigen remains undetermined. This sample is drawn from a study of Graves' ophthalmopathy and Graves' hyperthyroidism. Findings and limits, study-wide: Thyroid clonotypes that were expanded above 0.001 frequency mostly also appeared in blood.

Amplification of TCR beta CDR3 regions used RNA transcripts. HTBI-primed RT-PCR formed the first round, and a multiplex PCR formed the second. From the multiplex PCR reads, TCRdb called clonotypes with MiXCR, one entry per CDR3 protein. The sample holds roughly 410,000 distinct CDR3 sequences, less than 20% seen once. Germline lookup yields CDR1 MNHNS and CDR2 SASEGT. J was trimmed by 0 bases and V by 7 bases; bases with no gene match: 5. This CDR3 comprises 14 residues. The receptor's source is a young woman with stable Graves' hyperthyroidism. The V gene is TRBV6-1, the J gene TRBJ2-5, with 7 bases fitting TRBD2. What was sequenced was peripheral blood. DNA for the CDR3: TGTGCCAGCAAAAGGACTAGGGACCAAGAGACCCAGTACTTC. Protein: CASKRTRDQETQYF.